A selection of T cell receptor beta chains follows, all from one sample in a study of chemoradiotherapy in HPV16-positive cancers. Sequencing was performed with immunoSEQ multiplex PCR; in TCRdb, only in-frame clones are kept and a portion is missing. Of over a hundred clones listed, around 97% are singletons. The sample in question was tumor tissue, obtained from a patient who underwent chemoradiotherapy. The receptor source for this set is a human donor with HPV-associated anogenital cancer. Each CDR3 is given with its conserved first and last residue. Each record gives: clone size, J gene, V gene, D gene, CDR3 DNA, CDR3 protein. The D gene is left open where the match is weak. Some rows have no size entry. The others give once, few or many, or a class for an expanded clone.

clone_size: NA
j_call: TRBJ1-2
v_call: TRBV4-1
d_call: NA
cdr3_nt: TGCGCCAGCAGCCAAGGTATGGGACCGTCTAACTATGGCTACACCTTC
cdr3_aa: CASSQGMGPSNYGYTF

clone_size: once
j_call: TRBJ1-6
v_call: TRBV9
d_call: NA
cdr3_nt: TGTGCCAGCAGCGACTTCCGGACCAATAATTCACCCCTCCACTTT
cdr3_aa: CASSDFRTNNSPLHF

clone_size: NA
j_call: TRBJ2-2
v_call: TRBV19
d_call: TRBD1
cdr3_nt: TGTGCCAGTACCGAGGGGGCGGCGAACACCGGGGAGCTGTTTTTT
cdr3_aa: CASTEGAANTGELFF

clone_size: NA
j_call: TRBJ2-5
v_call: TRBV10-2
d_call: TRBD1
cdr3_nt: TGCGCCAGCAGTGAGTCGGGGACAGCTCGTGAGACCCAGTACTTC
cdr3_aa: CASSESGTARETQYF

clone_size: NA
j_call: TRBJ2-5
v_call: TRBV7-9
d_call: NA
cdr3_nt: TGTGCCAGCAGCTTAGTTGGCGGGCCCAAAGAGACCCAGTACTTC
cdr3_aa: CASSLVGGPKETQYF

clone_size: NA
j_call: TRBJ2-3
v_call: TRBV30
d_call: TRBD2
cdr3_nt: TGTGCCTGGAGTGCACTAGCGGGGGGTGCAGATACGCAGTATTTT
cdr3_aa: CAWSALAGGADTQYF

clone_size: NA
j_call: TRBJ1-1
v_call: TRBV6-6
d_call: NA
cdr3_nt: TGTGCCAGCAGTTACCGGTCCACAGGGCTCTCTGGTGAAGCTTTCTTT
cdr3_aa: CASSYRSTGLSGEAFF

clone_size: NA
j_call: TRBJ2-1
v_call: TRBV6-4
d_call: TRBD1
cdr3_nt: TGTGCCAGCAGTGACTCTGAAGGACAGGAGTCTAATGAGCAGTTCTTC
cdr3_aa: CASSDSEGQESNEQFF

clone_size: NA
j_call: TRBJ2-5
v_call: TRBV5-1
d_call: NA
cdr3_nt: TGCGCCAGCAGCCCTACGACTAGTTTTCAAGAGACCCAGTACTTC
cdr3_aa: CASSPTTSFQETQYF

clone_size: NA
j_call: TRBJ1-1
v_call: TRBV29-1
d_call: NA
cdr3_nt: TGCAGCGCGGAGGGGATAGAAACTGAAGCTTTCTTT
cdr3_aa: CSAEGIETEAFF

clone_size: NA
j_call: TRBJ2-3
v_call: TRBV19
d_call: NA
cdr3_nt: TGTGCCAGTAGTTGGAGCAGCACAGATACGCAGTATTTT
cdr3_aa: CASSWSSTDTQYF

clone_size: NA
j_call: TRBJ2-2
v_call: TRBV9
d_call: NA
cdr3_nt: TGTGCCAGCAGCGTAGACGGCAGGAACACCGGGGAGCTGTTTTTT
cdr3_aa: CASSVDGRNTGELFF

clone_size: once
j_call: TRBJ2-1
v_call: TRBV5-1
d_call: TRBD1
cdr3_nt: TGCGCCAGCAGCTTGTACGGACAGGGGGATTACAATGAGCAGTTCTTC
cdr3_aa: CASSLYGQGDYNEQFF

clone_size: NA
j_call: TRBJ2-3
v_call: TRBV29-1
d_call: NA
cdr3_nt: TGCAGCGTTGACATGGACCACACAGATACGCAGTATTTT
cdr3_aa: CSVDMDHTDTQYF

clone_size: NA
j_call: TRBJ1-1
v_call: TRBV19
d_call: NA
cdr3_nt: TGTGCCAGTAGTTTTGAGGGACGGGCTTTCTTT
cdr3_aa: CASSFEGRAFF

clone_size: NA
j_call: TRBJ2-1
v_call: TRBV6-1
d_call: TRBD2
cdr3_nt: TGTGCCAGCAGTGTTTCTACTAGCGGTAGAAATGAGCAGTTCTTC
cdr3_aa: CASSVSTSGRNEQFF

clone_size: NA
j_call: TRBJ2-1
v_call: TRBV10-2
d_call: NA
cdr3_nt: TGCGCCAGCAGTGAGCGGGGCTACAATGAGCAGTTCTTC
cdr3_aa: CASSERGYNEQFF

clone_size: once
j_call: TRBJ1-5
v_call: TRBV30
d_call: NA
cdr3_nt: TGTGCCTGGAGTGTACAAACAGGGCTACAGCCCCAGCATTTT
cdr3_aa: CAWSVQTGLQPQHF

clone_size: NA
j_call: TRBJ2-7
v_call: TRBV15
d_call: NA
cdr3_nt: TGTGCCACCAGCAGAGAATCGGGTACCTACGAGCAGTACTTC
cdr3_aa: CATSRESGTYEQYF

clone_size: NA
j_call: TRBJ2-3
v_call: TRBV6-5
d_call: NA
cdr3_nt: TGTGCCAGCAGTTCTTTAGTGGTCCCCTTCACAGATACGCAGTATTTT
cdr3_aa: CASSSLVVPFTDTQYF

clone_size: NA
j_call: TRBJ1-6
v_call: TRBV30
d_call: NA
cdr3_nt: TGTGCCTGGACACAGGGCTATAATTCACCCCTCCACTTT
cdr3_aa: CAWTQGYNSPLHF

clone_size: NA
j_call: TRBJ2-1
v_call: TRBV2
d_call: TRBD2
cdr3_nt: TGTGCCAGCAGTGAATCTAGCGGGGGTGAGCAGTTCTTC
cdr3_aa: CASSESSGGEQFF

clone_size: NA
j_call: TRBJ2-5
v_call: TRBV29-1
d_call: TRBD1
cdr3_nt: TGCAGCGTTGTGGGGGGACAGGGGTACCAAGAGACCCAGTACTTC
cdr3_aa: CSVVGGQGYQETQYF

clone_size: NA
j_call: TRBJ2-1
v_call: TRBV5-6
d_call: NA
cdr3_nt: TGTGCCAGCAGCTTGGTTTGGGCTAGCTCCTACAATGAGCAGTTCTTC
cdr3_aa: CASSLVWASSYNEQFF

clone_size: NA
j_call: TRBJ1-1
v_call: TRBV5-1
d_call: NA
cdr3_nt: TGCGCCAGCAGCTTGGAAGGCCAGCCGAACACTGAAGCTTTCTTT
cdr3_aa: CASSLEGQPNTEAFF

clone_size: once
j_call: TRBJ2-1
v_call: TRBV7-2
d_call: NA
cdr3_nt: TGTGCCAGCAGCTTAGCGGGGTCCTACAATGAGCAGTTCTTC
cdr3_aa: CASSLAGSYNEQFF

clone_size: NA
j_call: TRBJ2-3
v_call: TRBV2
d_call: NA
cdr3_nt: TGTGCCAGCAGTGCATGGGCTAGCACAGATACGCAGTATTTT
cdr3_aa: CASSAWASTDTQYF

clone_size: NA
j_call: TRBJ1-1
v_call: TRBV6-1
d_call: NA
cdr3_nt: TGTGCCAGCAGTGAACAGGCGCCCGCTGAAGCTTTCTTT
cdr3_aa: CASSEQAPAEAFF

clone_size: NA
j_call: TRBJ1-2
v_call: TRBV11-1
d_call: NA
cdr3_nt: TGTGCCAGCAGCGACGCGGCTGGAAAGACCTATGGCTACACCTTC
cdr3_aa: CASSDAAGKTYGYTF

clone_size: NA
j_call: TRBJ1-4
v_call: TRBV9
d_call: NA
cdr3_nt: TGTGCCAGCAGCGTAGGAGGGTCTAATGAAAAACTGTTTTTT
cdr3_aa: CASSVGGSNEKLFF

clone_size: once
j_call: TRBJ2-1
v_call: TRBV20-1
d_call: NA
cdr3_nt: TGCAGTGCTAGGGGTGGGGGGGCACAGTTCTTC
cdr3_aa: CSARGGGAQFF

clone_size: NA
j_call: TRBJ1-1
v_call: TRBV9
d_call: NA
cdr3_nt: TGTGCCAGCAGCGTAGACGGGGATAGCACTGAAGCTTTCTTT
cdr3_aa: CASSVDGDSTEAFF

clone_size: once
j_call: TRBJ2-2
v_call: TRBV11-3
d_call: NA
cdr3_nt: TGTGCCAGCAGCCCGCGTGCCCCGGGACCCCCCGGGGAGCTGTTTTTT
cdr3_aa: CASSPRAPGPPGELFF

clone_size: NA
j_call: TRBJ2-7
v_call: TRBV6-5
d_call: NA
cdr3_nt: TGTGCCAGCAGTTACCGGGGACCCTACGAGCAGTACTTC
cdr3_aa: CASSYRGPYEQYF

clone_size: NA
j_call: TRBJ1-1
v_call: TRBV4-2
d_call: NA
cdr3_nt: TGTGCCAGCAGCCAAGAATGGGGAACTGAAGCTTTCTTT
cdr3_aa: CASSQEWGTEAFF

clone_size: NA
j_call: TRBJ2-7
v_call: TRBV18
d_call: TRBD2
cdr3_nt: TGTGCCAGCTCACCACGGTCGACTAGCGGGGATCAAAGCTCCTACGAGCAGTACTTC
cdr3_aa: CASSPRSTSGDQSSYEQYF

clone_size: NA
j_call: TRBJ1-1
v_call: TRBV30
d_call: TRBD1
cdr3_nt: TGTGCCTGGACTCGACAGGGGCGAATCCCTAACACTGAAGCTTTCTTT
cdr3_aa: CAWTRQGRIPNTEAFF

clone_size: NA
j_call: TRBJ2-2
v_call: TRBV30
d_call: TRBD2
cdr3_nt: TGTGCCTGGAGTGTAGCGGGGGGGCACACCGGGGAGCTGTTTTTT
cdr3_aa: CAWSVAGGHTGELFF

clone_size: NA
j_call: TRBJ2-7
v_call: TRBV30
d_call: TRBD1
cdr3_nt: TGTGCCTGGAGCGCGGGACAGGGGTTCGAGCAGTACTTC
cdr3_aa: CAWSAGQGFEQYF

clone_size: NA
j_call: TRBJ1-6
v_call: TRBV7-2
d_call: TRBD1
cdr3_nt: TGTGCCAGCAGCTCCCCGGGACAGGAGGGTTCACCCCTCCACTTT
cdr3_aa: CASSSPGQEGSPLHF

clone_size: NA
j_call: TRBJ2-5
v_call: TRBV5-8
d_call: NA
cdr3_nt: TGTGCCAGCAGCTTAGGTCTTCCAGTACTTGAAGAGACCCAGTACTTC
cdr3_aa: CASSLGLPVLEETQYF

clone_size: NA
j_call: TRBJ2-6
v_call: TRBV19
d_call: NA
cdr3_nt: TGTGCCAGTAATGTGGGGGCCAACGTCCTGACTTTC
cdr3_aa: CASNVGANVLTF